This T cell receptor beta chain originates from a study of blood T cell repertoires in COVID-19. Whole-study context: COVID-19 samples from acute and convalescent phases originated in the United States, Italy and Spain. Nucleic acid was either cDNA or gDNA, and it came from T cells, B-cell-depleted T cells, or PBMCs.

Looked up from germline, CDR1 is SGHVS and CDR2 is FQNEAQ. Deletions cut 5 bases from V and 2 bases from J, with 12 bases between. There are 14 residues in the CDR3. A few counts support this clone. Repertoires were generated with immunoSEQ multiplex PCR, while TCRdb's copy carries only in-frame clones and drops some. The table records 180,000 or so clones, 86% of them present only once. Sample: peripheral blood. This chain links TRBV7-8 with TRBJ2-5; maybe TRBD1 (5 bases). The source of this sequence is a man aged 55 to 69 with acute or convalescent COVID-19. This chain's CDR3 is CASSPGPPQETQYF. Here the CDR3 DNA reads TGTGCCAGCAGCCCAGGGCCCCCACAAGAGACCCAGTACTTC.